The 32 T cell receptor beta chains listed next were all sequenced from one sample in a study of cytomegalovirus exposure and HLA in healthy donors. Use of 60 Vbeta and 13 Jbeta primers characterized the PCR. Data came from immunoSEQ multiplex PCR; TCRdb stores just in-frame clones and leaves some out. The data show about 170,000 clones, 73% seen once. Sequencing used PBMCs. Receptors originate from a woman between 18 and 29 years old in good health and CMV-seropositive.

This chain connects TRBV6-5 to TRBJ2-7, with 8 bases lining up with TRBD1. The length of the CDR3 is 15 residues. CDR1 is MNHEY and CDR2 is SVGAGI in the germline V gene. Losses at the gene ends were 5 bases for V and 1 base for J; bases not matched to a gene: 7. Here the CDR3 DNA reads TGTGCCAGCAGTGCCGCCAGGGGGCATTCCTACGAGCAGTACTTC. It translates to CASSAARGHSYEQYF.

The genes are TRBV9 and TRBJ1-3; no firm D call. CDR3 length: 13 amino acids. The V and J ends lost 0 bases and 7 bases respectively, with 8 bases between them. The germline V gene encodes CDR1 SGDLS and CDR2 YYNGEE. The CDR3 nucleotides are TGTGCCAGCAGCGTAGACAGCGGTAACACCATATATTTT. Translation gives CASSVDSGNTIYF.

The CDR3 loop is CASSVTGSNYGYTF. The CDR3 DNA reads TGTGCCAGCAGTGTGACAGGGTCTAACTATGGCTACACCTTC. This chain connects TRBV5-4 to TRBJ1-2; 7 bases are shared with TRBD1. In germline, CDR1 is SGHNT, CDR2 YYREEE (reference sequence). V gave up 5 bases and J gave up 0 bases; unmatched junction bases: 4. The CDR3 loop spans 14 amino acids.

The chain is built from TRBV4-1 and TRBJ2-1; 11 nucleotides line up with TRBD1. The germline gives CDR1 MGHRA, CDR2 YSYEKL. This CDR3 region has 16 residues. With V trimmed by 7 bases and J by 7 bases, 12 bases remained unmatched. The chain's CDR3 is CASTHEGQGAWNEQFF. In DNA form, the CDR3 reads TGCGCCAGCACGCACGAAGGACAGGGGGCTTGGAATGAGCAGTTCTTC.

The chain joins TRBV27 to TRBJ1-6; D possibly corresponds to TRBD1 (6 bases). The CDR3 runs 15 residues. V lost 4 bases to trimming and J lost 6 bases, with 13 bases between them. Germline values: CDR1 MNHEY, CDR2 SMNVEV (reference sequence). CDR3 nucleotide sequence: TGTGCCAGCAGTTCCCAGGGGCAGATTAATTCACCCCTCCACTTT. This sequence encodes CASSSQGQINSPLHF.

The V call is TRBV28, the J call TRBJ1-2; TRBD1 matches at 12 bases. The CDR3 extends over 15 amino acids. Germline assignment: CDR1 MDHEN and CDR2 SYDVKM. V shed 2 bases, J shed 5 bases, and the junction held 3 bases outside the gene matches. CDR3 sequence reads: CASSLKGQGAYGYTF. In DNA form, the CDR3 reads TGTGCCAGCAGTTTAAAGGGACAGGGGGCGTATGGCTACACCTTC.

CDR3 loop: CASSGYRVRTEAFF. For the CDR3, the DNA is TGTGCCAGCAGCGGATACAGGGTTCGCACTGAAGCTTTCTTT. V is TRBV21-1 and J is TRBJ1-1; TRBD1 is the table's D call and was not checked against the DNA. TRBV21-1 is classified as a pseudogene. The CDR3 loop spans 14 amino acids.

This clone was detected only a few times. The rearrangement joins TRBV27 to TRBJ1-2; perhaps TRBD1 as D (5 bases). CDR3 length: 13 residues. V shed 2 bases and J shed 4 bases, with 8 bases lying between them. CDR1 and CDR2 (germline): MNHEY, SMNVEV (reference sequence). This CDR3 is CASSLQGTYGYTF. Here the CDR3 DNA reads TGTGCCAGCAGTTTACAGGGCACCTATGGCTACACCTTC.

The rearrangement uses TRBV12-5 and TRBJ1-5, with D uncertain. V was clipped by 7 bases and J by 5 bases, with 18 bases between them. The length of the CDR3 is 15 residues. CDR1 is LGHNT and CDR2 is FRNRAP in the germline V gene. The CDR3 reads CASALGGRVDQPQHF. The CDR3 bases are TGTGCTAGTGCCCTCGGAGGGAGGGTGGATCAGCCCCAGCATTTT.

The chain is built from TRBV18 and TRBJ2-7; 7 nucleotides align to TRBD2. Trimming removed 3 bases from V and 3 bases from J; junction bases left unmatched: 5. In germline, CDR1 is KGHSH, CDR2 LQKENI. The CDR3 is made up of 14 amino acids. This CDR3 reads CASSPGGSIYEQYF. The CDR3 DNA is TGTGCCAGCTCACCGGGCGGGAGTATCTACGAGCAGTACTTC.

A single count supports this clone. The chain joins TRBV4-3 to TRBJ1-4; TRBD1 is a possible D gene (5 bases). The germline CDR1 and CDR2 sequences are LGHNA and YSLEER. The CDR3 is 16 residues long. V was cut by 1 base and J by 8 bases, with 17 bases left in between. The CDR3 nucleotides read TGCGCCAGCAGCCAAGGATGGGAAGGGGCAGGGGAAAAACTGTTTTTT. It yields the protein CASSQGWEGAGEKLFF.

For the CDR3, the DNA is TGTGCCATCAGTGAGTCGGTATCAGGGTACCTTGACTATGGCTACACCTTC. Translating gives CAISESVSGYLDYGYTF. The V call is TRBV10-3, the J call TRBJ1-2; possible D gene TRBD1, 5 bases. Germline loops: CDR1 ENHRY, CDR2 SYGVKD. V was cut by 0 bases and J by 3 bases, with 17 bases left in between. This CDR3 has 17 residues.

The V call is TRBV5-6, the J call TRBJ1-1, with D maybe TRBD1 (5 bases). Trimming removed 2 bases at V and 5 bases at J, with 13 bases between. From germline, CDR1 is SGHDT and CDR2 YYEEEE. The CDR3 has 14 amino acids. Written as DNA, the CDR3 is TGTGCCAGCAGCTTCGGGGCGCGGGAGACTGAAGCTTTCTTT. Amino acids: CASSFGARETEAFF.

The chain is built from TRBV2 and TRBJ1-5, with TRBD1 matching over 7 bases. V was clipped by 4 bases and J by 7 bases; unmatched bases: 7. The CDR3 has 14 amino acids. Germline V lookup: CDR1 SNHLY, CDR2 FYNNEI. The CDR3: CASSGWGDSQPQHF. In DNA form, the CDR3 reads TGTGCCAGCAGTGGGTGGGGGGACAGCCAGCCCCAGCATTTT.

This chain connects TRBV10-3 to TRBJ1-1, with D perhaps TRBD1 (5 bases). CDR3 length equals 16 residues. V was trimmed by 0 bases and J by 0 bases, leaving 11 bases between them. Germline V gene data show CDR1 as ENHRY and CDR2 as SYGVKD. The CDR3 DNA sequence: TGTGCCATCAGTGAGTCGACAGTTCTAATGAACACTGAAGCTTTCTTT. Its translation is CAISESTVLMNTEAFF.

This clone was recorded only once. The V and J genes are TRBV7-2 and TRBJ2-5; D possibly corresponds to TRBD2 (6 bases). The DNA end favors TRBJ2-7, so the J call may be wrong. The CDR3 is made up of 15 amino acids. Germline loops: CDR1 SGHTA, CDR2 FQGNSA. The CDR3 loop is CASSPPGAASYEQYF. The CDR3 DNA sequence: TGTGCCAGCAGCCCCCCGGGAGCGGCCTCCTACGAGCAGTACTTC.

This clone was found once. V gene TRBV9 combines with J gene TRBJ2-3; 11 bases fit TRBD2. The CDR3 runs 17 residues. The germline CDR1 and CDR2 sequences are SGDLS and YYNGEE. The J segment lost 2 bases and the V segment lost 1 base, leaving 6 bases of the junction unmatched. The CDR3 nucleotides are TGTGCCAGCAGCGTAATCTTAGCGGGGGGGACCACAGATACGCAGTATTTT. Its protein product is CASSVILAGGTTDTQYF. Full variable domain (missing parts from reference TRBV9 and TRBJ2-3): DSGVTQTPKHLITATGQRVTLRCSPRSGDLSVYWYQQSLDQGLQFLIQYYNGEERAKGNILERFSAQQFPDLHSELNLSSLELGDSALYFCASSVILAGGTTDTQYFGPGTRLTVL.

The chain couples TRBV5-1 to TRBJ2-1, with TRBD2 matching over 11 bases. V was clipped by 4 bases and J by 8 bases; unmatched bases: 14. Germline CDR1 is SGHRS and CDR2 is YFSETQ. This CDR3 contains 17 residues. The DNA of the CDR3 is TGCGCCAGCAGCGTGACGAGTAGCGGGGGGGCGGGCCATGAGCAGTTCTTC. Its protein is CASSVTSSGGAGHEQFF.

This clone was seen only once. The V call is TRBV12-1, the J call TRBJ2-1; the D call in the table, TRBD2, was not verified against the DNA. TRBV12-1 is deemed a pseudogene. The CDR3 runs to 15 residues. CDR3 amino acids: CASSRRDSPPDEQFF. The CDR3 nucleotides read TGTGCCAGCAGCCGCCGGGACTCCCCGCCGGATGAGCAGTTCTTC.

The V and J genes are TRBV5-1 and TRBJ1-2, with D unresolved. Germline V lookup: CDR1 SGHRS, CDR2 YFSETQ. Trimming took 0 bases from V and 3 from J, leaving 6 bases between them. The CDR3 is 13 amino acids. This chain's CDR3 is CASSLEVDYGYTF. The CDR3 nucleotides are TGCGCCAGCAGCTTGGAAGTAGACTATGGCTACACCTTC.

This sequence joins TRBV27 and TRBJ2-1; TRBD2 is a possible D gene (7 bases). V was pared by 5 bases and J by 12 bases, with 11 bases between. This CDR3 comprises 11 residues. Germline lookup yields CDR1 MNHEY and CDR2 SMNVEV (reference sequence). The CDR3 loop reads CASSRGGGQFF. The CDR3 DNA follows: TGTGCCAGCAGTAGAGGGGGGGGGCAGTTCTTC.

This chain links TRBV5-1 with TRBJ2-7, with D tentatively TRBD2 (5 bases). CDR1 is SGHRS, CDR2 YFSETQ, per germline. The CDR3 covers 12 residues. The V end lost 8 bases, the J end lost 10 bases, and 19 bases lay between the germline ends. The CDR3 bases are TGCGCCAGTGGCAAGGCAGCGACTATTCAGTACTTC. Its translation is CASGKAATIQYF.

This chain links TRBV6-5 with TRBJ2-2; tentatively, D is TRBD1 (7 bases). V dropped 5 bases and J dropped 4 bases, with 14 bases sitting between them. The CDR3 has 15 amino acids. The V gene's germline CDR1 is MNHEY and CDR2 SVGAGI. DNA for the CDR3: TGTGCCAGCAGTCGACAGGGCGGGGTCACCGGGGAGCTGTTTTTT. It specifies CASSRQGGVTGELFF.

The chain has TRBV30 and TRBJ1-6; D gene uncertain. The CDR3 length is 12 residues. Trimming removed 5 bases at V and 9 bases at J, with 11 bases between. Germline V lookup: CDR1 GTSNPN, CDR2 SVGIG (reference sequence). This CDR3 reads CAWGRGGSPLHF. CDR3 in DNA: TGTGCCTGGGGCCGGGGTGGTTCACCCCTCCACTTT.

The chain has TRBV6-5 and TRBJ2-7; D is possibly TRBD2 (7 bases). Germline loops: CDR1 MNHEY, CDR2 SVGAGI. V was pared by 4 bases and J by 0 bases, with 13 bases between. The CDR3 loop spans 15 amino acids. CDR3 protein: CASSFEGGSSYEQYF. CDR3 bases: TGTGCCAGCAGTTTCGAGGGGGGGAGCTCCTACGAGCAGTACTTC.

The genes are TRBV15 and TRBJ2-3; D possibly corresponds to TRBD2 (5 bases). The CDR3 runs 13 residues. Trimming pared 0 bases from V and 6 bases from J, leaving 7 bases between. Germline V lookup: CDR1 LNHNV, CDR2 YYDKDF (reference sequence). The CDR3 is CATSRDKRDTQYF. The CDR3 DNA reads as TGTGCCACCAGCAGAGATAAGCGGGATACGCAGTATTTT.

This chain links TRBV27 with TRBJ2-7; TRBD1 matches 8 bases. This CDR3 contains 14 residues. Per germline, CDR1 MNHEY and CDR2 SMNVEV (reference sequence). V lost 4 bases, J lost 3 bases, and 5 bases stayed unmatched. CDR3 region: CASSSTGVNYEQYF. In DNA form, the CDR3 reads TGTGCCAGCAGTTCGACAGGGGTCAACTACGAGCAGTACTTC.

V gene TRBV6-1 combines with J gene TRBJ2-7; tentatively, D is TRBD2 (6 bases). Germline-derived CDR1 and CDR2 are MNHNS and SASEGT. V dropped 1 base and J dropped 3 bases, with 13 bases sitting between them. The CDR3 is 15 amino acids. CDR3 residues: CASSEGGVSFYEQYF. Written as DNA, the CDR3 is TGTGCCAGCAGTGAAGGCGGGGTTTCCTTCTACGAGCAGTACTTC.

This clone was detected only once. V is TRBV7-2 and J is TRBJ1-1; 7 positions agree with TRBD1. Per the germline V gene, CDR1 is SGHTA and CDR2 is FQGNSA. The junction had 12 bases not matched to a gene; V was cut back by 4 bases and J by 4 bases. This CDR3 has 16 residues. The CDR3 nucleotides are TGTGCCAGCAGCTGGGAGGCTCCAGGGGGTGGCACTGAAGCTTTCTTT. This gives the protein CASSWEAPGGGTEAFF.

The chain recombines TRBV25-1 with TRBJ2-1, with TRBD1 identical over 8 bases. The J segment lost 5 bases and the V segment lost 7 bases, leaving 10 bases of the junction unmatched. Per the germline V gene, CDR1 is MGHDK and CDR2 is SYGVNS. The length of the CDR3 is 15 residues. The CDR3 protein is CASTPAWTGNNEQFF. In DNA form, the CDR3 reads TGTGCCAGCACCCCTGCCTGGACAGGGAACAATGAGCAGTTCTTC.

This clone is judged medium-sized. The V gene is TRBV19, the J gene TRBJ1-2; a possible D gene is TRBD1 (6 bases). The CDR3 has 14 amino acids. Germline CDR1 reads LNHDA; CDR2 reads SQIVND (reference sequence). Trimming removed 7 bases from V and 0 bases from J, with 12 bases in between. CDR3 region: CASKGRGPNYGYTF. CDR3 sequence (DNA): TGTGCCAGTAAGGGCAGGGGCCCTAACTATGGCTACACCTTC.

This clone was seen more than once but under ten times. This chain joins TRBV2 and TRBJ2-2, with 7 bases that match TRBD2. This CDR3 has 12 residues. Per germline, CDR1 SNHLY and CDR2 FYNNEI. V shed 8 bases and J 5 bases; nucleotides not matched to a gene: 2. The CDR3 is CASGGDTGELFF. Written as DNA, the CDR3 is TGTGCCAGCGGGGGGGATACCGGGGAGCTGTTTTTT. Looking up the rest from reference TRBV2 and TRBJ2-2 gives the full variable domain: EPEVTQTPSHQVTQMGQEVILRCVPISNHLYFYWYRQILGQKVEFLVSFYNNEISEKSEIFDDQFSVERPDGSNFTLKIRSTKLEDSAMYFCASGGDTGELFFGEGSRLTVL.